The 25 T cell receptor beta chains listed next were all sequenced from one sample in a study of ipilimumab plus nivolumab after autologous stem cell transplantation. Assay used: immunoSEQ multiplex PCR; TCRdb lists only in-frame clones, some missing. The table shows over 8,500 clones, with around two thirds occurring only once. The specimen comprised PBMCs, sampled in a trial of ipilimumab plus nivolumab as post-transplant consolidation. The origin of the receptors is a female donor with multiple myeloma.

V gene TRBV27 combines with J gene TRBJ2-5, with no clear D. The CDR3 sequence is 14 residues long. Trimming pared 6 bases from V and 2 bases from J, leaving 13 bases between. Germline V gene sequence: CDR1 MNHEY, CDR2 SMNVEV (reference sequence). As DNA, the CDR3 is TGTGCCAGCAGCCCGTGGGGATCGCAAGAGACCCAGTACTTC. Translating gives CASSPWGSQETQYF.

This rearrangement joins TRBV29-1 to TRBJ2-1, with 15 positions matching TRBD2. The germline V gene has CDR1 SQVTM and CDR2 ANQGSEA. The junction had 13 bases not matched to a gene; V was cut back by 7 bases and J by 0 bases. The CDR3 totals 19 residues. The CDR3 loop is CSAAGTSGRLPSSYNEQFF. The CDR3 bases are TGCAGCGCCGCCGGGACTAGCGGGAGGTTACCCAGCTCCTACAATGAGCAGTTCTTC.

This CDR3 reads CASSLVGGTKNIQYF. The CDR3 DNA follows: TGCGCCAGCAGCTTGGTCGGGGGAACCAAAAACATTCAGTACTTC. The chain couples TRBV5-1 to TRBJ2-4; D might be TRBD2 (6 bases). The CDR3 contains 15 residues. Trimming pared 0 bases from V and 2 bases from J, leaving 9 bases between. Germline CDR1 and CDR2: SGHRS and YFSETQ.

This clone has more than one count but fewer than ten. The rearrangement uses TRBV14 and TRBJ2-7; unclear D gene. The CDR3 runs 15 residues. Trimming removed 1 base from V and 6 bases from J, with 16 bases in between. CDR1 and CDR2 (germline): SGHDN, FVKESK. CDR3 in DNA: TGTGCCAGCAGCCAAGGCCCCGGATACGCTTTCGAGCAGTACTTC. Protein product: CASSQGPGYAFEQYF.

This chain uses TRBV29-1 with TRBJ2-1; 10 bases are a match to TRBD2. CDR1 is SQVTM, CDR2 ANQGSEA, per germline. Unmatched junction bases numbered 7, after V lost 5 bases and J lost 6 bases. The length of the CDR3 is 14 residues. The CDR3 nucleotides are TGCAGCGTTCGGCTAGCGGGAGTTGGCAATGAGCAGTTCTTC. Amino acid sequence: CSVRLAGVGNEQFF.

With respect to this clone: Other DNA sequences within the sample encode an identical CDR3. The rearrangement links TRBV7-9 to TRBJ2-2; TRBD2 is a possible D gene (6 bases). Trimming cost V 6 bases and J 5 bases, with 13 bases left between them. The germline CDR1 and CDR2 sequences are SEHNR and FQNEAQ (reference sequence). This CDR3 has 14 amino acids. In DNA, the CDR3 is TGTGCCAGCAGTGGAGGGATGAATACCGGGGAGCTGTTTTTT. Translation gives CASSGGMNTGELFF.

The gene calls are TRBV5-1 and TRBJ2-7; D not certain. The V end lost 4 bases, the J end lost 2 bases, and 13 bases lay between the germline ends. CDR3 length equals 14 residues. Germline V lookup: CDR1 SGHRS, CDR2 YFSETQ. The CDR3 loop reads CASSQTTGPYEQYF. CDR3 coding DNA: TGCGCCAGCAGCCAAACGACGGGTCCCTACGAGCAGTACTTC.

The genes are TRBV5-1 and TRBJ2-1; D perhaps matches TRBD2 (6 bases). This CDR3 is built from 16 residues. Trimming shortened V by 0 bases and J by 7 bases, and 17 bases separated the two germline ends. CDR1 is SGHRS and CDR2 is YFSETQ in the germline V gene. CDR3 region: CASSLVLTGDLNEQFF. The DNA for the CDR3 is TGCGCCAGCAGCTTGGTTTTGACGGGAGACTTGAATGAGCAGTTCTTC.

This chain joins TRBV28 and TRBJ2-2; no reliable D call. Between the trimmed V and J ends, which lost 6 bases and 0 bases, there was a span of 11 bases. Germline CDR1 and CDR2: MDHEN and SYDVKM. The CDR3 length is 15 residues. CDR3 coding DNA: TGTGCCAGCAGCTATGACTTCGCGAACACCGGGGAGCTGTTTTTT. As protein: CASSYDFANTGELFF.

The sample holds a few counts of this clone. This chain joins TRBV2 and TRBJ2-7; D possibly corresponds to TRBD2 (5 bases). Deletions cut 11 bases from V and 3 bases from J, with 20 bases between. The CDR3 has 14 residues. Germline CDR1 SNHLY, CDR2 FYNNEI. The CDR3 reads CALLVGPGNYEQYF. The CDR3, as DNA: TGTGCCTTACTGGTTGGACCCGGGAACTACGAGCAGTACTTC.

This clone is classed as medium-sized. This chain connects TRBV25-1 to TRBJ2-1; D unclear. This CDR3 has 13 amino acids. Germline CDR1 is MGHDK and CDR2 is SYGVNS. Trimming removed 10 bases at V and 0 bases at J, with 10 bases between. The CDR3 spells CATVGGSYNEQFF. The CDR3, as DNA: TGTGCCACCGTTGGTGGCTCCTACAATGAGCAGTTCTTC.

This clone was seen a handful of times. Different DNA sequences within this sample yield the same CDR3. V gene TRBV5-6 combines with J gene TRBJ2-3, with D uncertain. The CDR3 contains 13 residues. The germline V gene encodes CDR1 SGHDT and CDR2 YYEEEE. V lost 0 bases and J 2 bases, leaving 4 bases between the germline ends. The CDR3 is CASSLGPTDTQYF. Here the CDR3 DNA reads TGTGCCAGCAGCTTGGGCCCCACAGATACGCAGTATTTT.

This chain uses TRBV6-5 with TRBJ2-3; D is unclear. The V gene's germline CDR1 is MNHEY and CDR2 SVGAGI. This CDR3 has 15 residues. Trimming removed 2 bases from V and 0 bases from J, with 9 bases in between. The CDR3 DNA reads TGTGCCAGCAGTTACCGGGTGGGGAGCACAGATACGCAGTATTTT. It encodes CASSYRVGSTDTQYF.

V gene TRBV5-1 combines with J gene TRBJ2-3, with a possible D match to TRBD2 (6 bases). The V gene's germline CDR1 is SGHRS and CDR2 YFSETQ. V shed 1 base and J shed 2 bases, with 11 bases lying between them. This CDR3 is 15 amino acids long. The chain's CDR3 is CASSLPGLLTDTQYF. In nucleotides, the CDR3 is TGCGCCAGCAGCTTGCCGGGACTTCTCACAGATACGCAGTATTTT.

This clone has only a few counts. CDR3 DNA sequence: TGTGCTAGTGAGGGGGAGGACTATGGCTACACCTTC. This gives the protein CASEGEDYGYTF. The chain combines TRBV12-5 with TRBJ1-2; D might be TRBD1 (6 bases). CDR3 length: 12 amino acids. V was cut by 7 bases and J by 3 bases, with 9 bases left in between. Germline CDR1 and CDR2: LGHNT and FRNRAP.

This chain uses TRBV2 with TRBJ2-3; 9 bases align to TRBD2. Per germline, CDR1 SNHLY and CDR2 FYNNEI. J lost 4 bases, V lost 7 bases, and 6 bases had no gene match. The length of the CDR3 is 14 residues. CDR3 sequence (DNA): TGTGCCAGCAAGGGACTAGCATCAGCAGATACGCAGTATTTT. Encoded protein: CASKGLASADTQYF.

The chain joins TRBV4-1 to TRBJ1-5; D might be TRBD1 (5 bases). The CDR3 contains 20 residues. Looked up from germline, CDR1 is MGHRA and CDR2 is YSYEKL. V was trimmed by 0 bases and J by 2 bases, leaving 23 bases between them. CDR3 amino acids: CASSQEIRVGVGGGNQPQHF. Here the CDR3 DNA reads TGCGCCAGCAGCCAAGAAATCAGAGTAGGGGTGGGTGGAGGCAATCAGCCCCAGCATTTT.

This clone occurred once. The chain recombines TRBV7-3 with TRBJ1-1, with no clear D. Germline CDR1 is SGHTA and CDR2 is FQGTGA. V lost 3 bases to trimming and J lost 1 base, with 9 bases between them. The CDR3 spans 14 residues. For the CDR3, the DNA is TGTGCCAGCAGCTTTTCGACGGGGAACACTGAAGCTTTCTTT. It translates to CASSFSTGNTEAFF. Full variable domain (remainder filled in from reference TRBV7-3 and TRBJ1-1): GAGVSQTPSNKVTEKGKYVELRCDPISGHTALYWYRQSLGQGPEFLIYFQGTGAADDSGLPNDRFFAVRPEGSVSTLKIQRTERGDSAVYLCASSFSTGNTEAFFGQGTRLTVV.

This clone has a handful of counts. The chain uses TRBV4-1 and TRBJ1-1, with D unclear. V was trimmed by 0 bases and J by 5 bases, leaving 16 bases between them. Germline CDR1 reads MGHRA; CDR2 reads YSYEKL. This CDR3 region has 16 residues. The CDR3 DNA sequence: TGCGCCAGCAGCCAAGACAAGGAGATCTGGAGGACTGAAGCTTTCTTT. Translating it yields CASSQDKEIWRTEAFF.

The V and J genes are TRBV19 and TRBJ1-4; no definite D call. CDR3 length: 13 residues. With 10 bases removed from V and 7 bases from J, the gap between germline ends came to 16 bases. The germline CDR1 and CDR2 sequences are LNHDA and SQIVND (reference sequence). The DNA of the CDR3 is TGTGCCACCTCGGTTGCCGACGGTGAAAAACTGTTTTTT. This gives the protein CATSVADGEKLFF.

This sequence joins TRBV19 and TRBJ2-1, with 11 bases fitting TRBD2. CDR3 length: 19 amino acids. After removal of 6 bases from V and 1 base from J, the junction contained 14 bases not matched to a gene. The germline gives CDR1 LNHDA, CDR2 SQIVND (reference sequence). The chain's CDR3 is CASSTTGTSGGSSYNEQFF. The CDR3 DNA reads TGTGCCAGTAGCACCACCGGGACTAGCGGAGGGAGTTCCTACAATGAGCAGTTCTTC.

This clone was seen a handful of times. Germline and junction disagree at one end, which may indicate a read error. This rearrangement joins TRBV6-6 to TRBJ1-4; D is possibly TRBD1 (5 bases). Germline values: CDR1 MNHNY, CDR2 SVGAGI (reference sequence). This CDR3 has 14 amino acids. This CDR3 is CASSYPGVERKTVF. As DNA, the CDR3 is TGTGCCAGCAGTTATCCGGGGGTCGAGCGAAAAACTGTTTTT.

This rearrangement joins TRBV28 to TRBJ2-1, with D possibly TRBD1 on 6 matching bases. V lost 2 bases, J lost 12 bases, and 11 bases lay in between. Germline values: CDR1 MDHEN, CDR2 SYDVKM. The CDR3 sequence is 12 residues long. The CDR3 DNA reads TGTGCCAGCAGTTTAATCCCCAGGGGGCAGTTCTTC. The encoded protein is CASSLIPRGQFF.

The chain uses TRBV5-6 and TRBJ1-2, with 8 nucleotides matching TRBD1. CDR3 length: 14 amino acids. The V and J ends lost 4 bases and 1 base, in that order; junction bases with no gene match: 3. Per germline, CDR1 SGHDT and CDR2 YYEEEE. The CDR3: CASSRGQGNYGYTF. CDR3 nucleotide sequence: TGTGCCAGCAGCCGCGGACAGGGTAACTATGGCTACACCTTC.

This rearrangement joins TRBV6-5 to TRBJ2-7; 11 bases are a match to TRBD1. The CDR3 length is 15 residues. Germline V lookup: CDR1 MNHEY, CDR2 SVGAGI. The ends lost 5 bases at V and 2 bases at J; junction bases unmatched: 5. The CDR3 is CASSSPGQGAYEQYF. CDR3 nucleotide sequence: TGTGCCAGCAGTAGCCCGGGACAGGGGGCCTACGAGCAGTACTTC.